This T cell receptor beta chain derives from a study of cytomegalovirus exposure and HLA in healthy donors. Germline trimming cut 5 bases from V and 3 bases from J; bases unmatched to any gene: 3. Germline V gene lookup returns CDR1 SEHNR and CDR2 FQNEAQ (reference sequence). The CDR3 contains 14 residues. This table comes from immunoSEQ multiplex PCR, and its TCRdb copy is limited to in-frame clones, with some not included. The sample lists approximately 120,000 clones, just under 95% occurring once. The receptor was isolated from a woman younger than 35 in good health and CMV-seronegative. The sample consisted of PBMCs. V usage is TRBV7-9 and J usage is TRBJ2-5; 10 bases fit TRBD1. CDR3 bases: TGTGCCAGCAGCCCGGGGACAGGGGAAGAGACCCAGTACTTC. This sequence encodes CASSPGTGEETQYF.